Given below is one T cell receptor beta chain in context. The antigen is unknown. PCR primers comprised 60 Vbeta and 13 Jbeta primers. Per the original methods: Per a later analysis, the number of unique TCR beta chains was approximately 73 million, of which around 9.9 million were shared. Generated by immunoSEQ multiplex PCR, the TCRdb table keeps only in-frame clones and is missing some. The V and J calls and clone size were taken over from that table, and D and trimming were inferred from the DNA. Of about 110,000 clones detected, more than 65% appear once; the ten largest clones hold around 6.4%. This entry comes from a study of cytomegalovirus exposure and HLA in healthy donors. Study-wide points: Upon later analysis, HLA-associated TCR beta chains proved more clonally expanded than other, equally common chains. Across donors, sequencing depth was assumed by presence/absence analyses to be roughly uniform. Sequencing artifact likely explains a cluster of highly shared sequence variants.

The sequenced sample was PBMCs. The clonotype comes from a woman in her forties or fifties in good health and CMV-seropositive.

In DNA form, the CDR3 reads TGTGCCAGCTCACCACCCCTTGGCGGCAGGGGGCCCGACGAGCAGTACTTC. It yields the protein CASSPPLGGRGPDEQYF. The V gene is TRBV18, the J gene TRBJ2-7; TRBD1 matches at 8 bases. This CDR3 is built from 17 residues. Germline-derived CDR1 and CDR2 are KGHSH and LQKENI. With V trimmed by 0 bases and J by 5 bases, 12 bases remained unmatched.